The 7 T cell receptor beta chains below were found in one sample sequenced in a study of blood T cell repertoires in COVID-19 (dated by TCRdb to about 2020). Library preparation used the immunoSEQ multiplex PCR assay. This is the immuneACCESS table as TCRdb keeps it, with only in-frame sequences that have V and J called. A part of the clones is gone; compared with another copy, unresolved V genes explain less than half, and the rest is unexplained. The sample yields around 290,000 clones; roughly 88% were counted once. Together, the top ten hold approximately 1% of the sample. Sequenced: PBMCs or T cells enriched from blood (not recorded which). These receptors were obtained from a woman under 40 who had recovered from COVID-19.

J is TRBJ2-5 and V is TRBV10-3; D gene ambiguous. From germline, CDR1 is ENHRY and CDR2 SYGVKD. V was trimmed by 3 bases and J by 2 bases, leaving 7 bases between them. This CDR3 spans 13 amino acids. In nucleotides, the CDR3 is TGTGCCATCAGTGACCCTATTCAAGAGACCCAGTACTTC. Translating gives CAISDPIQETQYF.

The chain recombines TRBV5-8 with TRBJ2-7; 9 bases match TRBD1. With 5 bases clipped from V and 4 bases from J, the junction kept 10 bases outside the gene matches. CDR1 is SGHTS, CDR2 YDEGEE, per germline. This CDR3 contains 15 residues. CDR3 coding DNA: TGTGCCAGCAGTTATGACGGGACAGGGATTTACGAGCAGTACTTC. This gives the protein CASSYDGTGIYEQYF.

The CDR3 DNA sequence: TGTGCCAGCAGCTTACAGGGGCGCCACGAGCAGTACTTC. Its translation: CASSLQGRHEQYF. The V gene is TRBV11-3, the J gene TRBJ2-7, with a tentative D call TRBD1 (6 bases). The CDR3 has 13 residues. The germline gives CDR1 SGHNT, CDR2 YENEEA. Trimming removed 2 bases at V and 5 bases at J, with 10 bases between.

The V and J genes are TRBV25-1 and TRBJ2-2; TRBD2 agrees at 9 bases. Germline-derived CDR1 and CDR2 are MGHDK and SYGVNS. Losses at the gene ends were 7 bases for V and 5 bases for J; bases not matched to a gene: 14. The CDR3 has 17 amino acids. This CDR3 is CASTPSIAGVGTGELFF. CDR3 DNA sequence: TGTGCCAGCACCCCCTCGATAGCGGGAGTGGGGACCGGGGAGCTGTTTTTT.

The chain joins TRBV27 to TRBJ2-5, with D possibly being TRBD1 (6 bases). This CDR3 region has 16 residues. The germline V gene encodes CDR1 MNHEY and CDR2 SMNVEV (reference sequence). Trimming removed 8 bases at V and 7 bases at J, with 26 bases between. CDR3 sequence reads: CASGFGQSTGPGTQYF. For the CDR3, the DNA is TGTGCCAGCGGATTTGGACAGAGCACGGGACCGGGGACCCAGTACTTC.

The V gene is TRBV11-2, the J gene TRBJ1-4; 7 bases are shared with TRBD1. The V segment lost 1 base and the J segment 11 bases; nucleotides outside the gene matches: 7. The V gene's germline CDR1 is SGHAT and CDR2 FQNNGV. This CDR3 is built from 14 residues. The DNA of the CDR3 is TGTGCCAGCAGCTTAGTGGAGGGGGCGGGGAAACTGTTTTTT. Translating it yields CASSLVEGAGKLFF.

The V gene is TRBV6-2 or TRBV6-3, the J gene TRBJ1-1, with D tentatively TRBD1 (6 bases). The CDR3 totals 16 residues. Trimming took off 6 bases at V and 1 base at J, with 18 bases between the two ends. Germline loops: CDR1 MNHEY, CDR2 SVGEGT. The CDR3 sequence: CASRPIIEQGNTEAFF. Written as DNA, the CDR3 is TGTGCCAGCAGGCCTATCATAGAACAGGGGAACACTGAAGCTTTCTTT.